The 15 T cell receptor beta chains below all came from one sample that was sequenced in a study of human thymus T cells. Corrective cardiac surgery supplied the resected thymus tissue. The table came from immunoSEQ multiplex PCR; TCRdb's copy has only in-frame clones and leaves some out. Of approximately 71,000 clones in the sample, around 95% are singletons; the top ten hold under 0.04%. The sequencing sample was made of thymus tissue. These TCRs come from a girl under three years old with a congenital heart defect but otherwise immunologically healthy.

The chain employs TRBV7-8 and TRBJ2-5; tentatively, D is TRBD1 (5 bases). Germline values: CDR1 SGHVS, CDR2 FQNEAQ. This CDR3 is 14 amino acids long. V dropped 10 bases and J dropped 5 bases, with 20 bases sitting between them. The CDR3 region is CAIHSPTAKETQYF. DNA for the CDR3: TGTGCCATCCACTCTCCGACAGCCAAGGAGACCCAGTACTTC.

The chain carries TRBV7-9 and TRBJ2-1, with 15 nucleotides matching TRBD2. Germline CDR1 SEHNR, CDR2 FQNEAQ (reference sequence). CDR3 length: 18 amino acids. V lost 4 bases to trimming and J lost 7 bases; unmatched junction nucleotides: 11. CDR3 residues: CASSSGRGLAGGPNEQFF. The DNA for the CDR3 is TGTGCCAGCAGCTCAGGCAGGGGACTAGCGGGAGGCCCAAATGAGCAGTTCTTC. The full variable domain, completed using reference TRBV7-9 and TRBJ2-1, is DTGVSQNPRHKITKRGQNVTFRCDPISEHNRLYWYRQTLGQGPEFLTYFQNEAQLEKSRLLSDRFSAERPKGSFSTLEIQRTEQGDSAMYLCASSSGRGLAGGPNEQFFGPGTRLTVL.

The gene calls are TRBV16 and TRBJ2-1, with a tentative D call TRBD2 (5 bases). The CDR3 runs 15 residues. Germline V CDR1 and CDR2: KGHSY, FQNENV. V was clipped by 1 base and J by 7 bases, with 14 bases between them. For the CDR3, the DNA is TGTGCCAGCAGCCAATTGGTGAGGGCGGGTAATGAGCAGTTCTTC. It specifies CASSQLVRAGNEQFF.

In DNA form, the CDR3 reads TGTGCCAGCAGCCAAGATCGGGGAGTTTGGACAGGGGGTACGCAGTATTTT. It encodes CASSQDRGVWTGGTQYF. The rearrangement links TRBV14 to TRBJ2-3; 10 bases fit TRBD1. Germline CDR1 SGHDN, CDR2 FVKESK. J was trimmed by 8 bases and V by 0 bases; bases with no gene match: 11. The CDR3 is 17 amino acids.

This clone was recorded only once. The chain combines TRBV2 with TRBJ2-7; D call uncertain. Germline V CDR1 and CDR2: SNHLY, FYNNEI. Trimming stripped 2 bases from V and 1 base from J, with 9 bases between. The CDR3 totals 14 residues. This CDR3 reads CASSERRKSYEQYF. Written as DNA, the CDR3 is TGTGCCAGCAGTGAACGACGGAAATCCTACGAGCAGTACTTC.

DNA for the CDR3: TGTGCCAGCAGTTACTCGGGTCAGCGGGAGGGCAATGAGCAGTTCTTC. The encoded protein is CASSYSGQREGNEQFF. V usage is TRBV6-5 and J usage is TRBJ2-1; 10 bases are a match to TRBD2. The ends lost 0 bases at V and 6 bases at J; junction bases unmatched: 5. The V gene's germline CDR1 is MNHEY and CDR2 SVGAGI. This CDR3 spans 16 amino acids.

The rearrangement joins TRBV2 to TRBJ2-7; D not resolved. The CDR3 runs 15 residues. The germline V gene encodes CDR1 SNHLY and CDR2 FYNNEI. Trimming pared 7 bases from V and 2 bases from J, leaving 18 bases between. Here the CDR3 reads CASTLDEIRAYEQYF. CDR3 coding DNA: TGTGCCAGCACTTTGGACGAGATCCGTGCCTACGAGCAGTACTTC.

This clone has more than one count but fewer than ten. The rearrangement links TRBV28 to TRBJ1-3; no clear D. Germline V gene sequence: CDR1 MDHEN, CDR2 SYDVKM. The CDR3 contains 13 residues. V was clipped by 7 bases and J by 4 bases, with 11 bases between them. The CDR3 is CASIMNQGNTIYF. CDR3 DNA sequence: TGTGCCAGCATTATGAACCAGGGAAACACCATATATTTT.

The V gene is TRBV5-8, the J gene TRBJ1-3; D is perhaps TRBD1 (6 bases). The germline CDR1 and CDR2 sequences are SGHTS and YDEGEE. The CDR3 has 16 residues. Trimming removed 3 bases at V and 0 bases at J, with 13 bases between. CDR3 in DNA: TGTGCCAGCAGCTACCGGACAGCGTTCTCTGGAAACACCATATATTTT. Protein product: CASSYRTAFSGNTIYF.

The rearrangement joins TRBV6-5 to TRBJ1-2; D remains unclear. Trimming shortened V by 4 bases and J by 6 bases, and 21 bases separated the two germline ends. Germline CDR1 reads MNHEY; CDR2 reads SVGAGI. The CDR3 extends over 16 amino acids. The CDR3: CASSFVAHARLHGYTF. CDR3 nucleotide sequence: TGTGCCAGCAGTTTCGTGGCTCACGCACGGCTACATGGCTACACCTTC.

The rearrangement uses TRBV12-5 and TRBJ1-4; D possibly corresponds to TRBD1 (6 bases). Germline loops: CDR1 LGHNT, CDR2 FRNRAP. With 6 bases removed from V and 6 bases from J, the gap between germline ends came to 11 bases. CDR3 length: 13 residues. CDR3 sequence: CASGQGIDEKLFF. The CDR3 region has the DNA TGTGCTAGTGGACAGGGAATAGATGAAAAACTGTTTTTT.

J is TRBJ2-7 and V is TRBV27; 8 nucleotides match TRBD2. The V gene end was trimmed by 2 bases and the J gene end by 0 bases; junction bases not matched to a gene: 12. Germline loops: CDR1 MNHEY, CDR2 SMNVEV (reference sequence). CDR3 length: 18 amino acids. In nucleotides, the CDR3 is TGTGCCAGCAGTTTAAAAGCGGGAGACCCCCTCTTCTCCTACGAGCAGTACTTC. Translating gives CASSLKAGDPLFSYEQYF.

CDR3 protein: CASRLLPPGQGNYGYTF. CDR3 in DNA: TGTGCCAGTAGACTTCTACCTCCGGGACAGGGGAACTATGGCTACACCTTC. The chain is built from TRBV19 and TRBJ1-2; 10 bases align to TRBD1. V lost 6 bases, J lost 2 bases, and 12 bases stayed unmatched. This CDR3 has 17 amino acids. Germline V gene lookup returns CDR1 LNHDA and CDR2 SQIVND (reference sequence). Combining the CDR3 with reference TRBV19 and TRBJ1-2 gives the whole variable domain DGGITQSPKYLFRKEGQNVTLSCEQNLNHDAMYWYRQDPGQGLRLIYYSQIVNDFQKGDIAEGYSVSREKKESFPLTVTSAQKNPTAFYLCASRLLPPGQGNYGYTFGSGTRLTVV.

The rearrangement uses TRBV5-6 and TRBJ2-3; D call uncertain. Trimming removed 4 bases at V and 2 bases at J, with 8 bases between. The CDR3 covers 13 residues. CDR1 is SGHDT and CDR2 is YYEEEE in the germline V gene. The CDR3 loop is CASSRPITDTQYF. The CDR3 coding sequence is TGTGCCAGCAGCCGTCCAATCACAGATACGCAGTATTTT.

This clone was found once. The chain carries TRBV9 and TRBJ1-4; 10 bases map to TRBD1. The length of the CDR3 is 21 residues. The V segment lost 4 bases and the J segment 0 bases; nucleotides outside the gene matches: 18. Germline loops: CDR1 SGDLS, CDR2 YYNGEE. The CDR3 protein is CASSHSLPRDRGYATNEKLFF. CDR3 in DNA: TGTGCCAGCAGCCATTCTCTTCCCCGGGACAGGGGCTATGCAACTAATGAAAAACTGTTTTTT.